This T cell receptor beta chain was obtained from a study of blood T cell repertoires in COVID-19. Trimming removed 6 bases from V and 4 bases from J; junction bases left unmatched: 9. This CDR3 spans 13 amino acids. The germline gives CDR1 SQVTM, CDR2 ANQGSEA. Sequencing was performed with immunoSEQ multiplex PCR; in TCRdb, only in-frame clones are kept and a portion is missing. Of around 290,000 clones listed, roughly 91% were seen once; the top ten hold 2% to 2.5%. The TCR comes from a woman aged 55-70 years in a cohort exposed to, infected with or recovered from COVID-19 (not recorded which). This rearrangement joins TRBV29-1 to TRBJ2-7; 7 bases match TRBD1. Sequenced input: PBMCs or T cells enriched from blood (not recorded which). In nucleotides, the CDR3 is TGCAGCGTCACCACAGGGGTGGGGTACGAGCAGTACTTC. This gives the protein CSVTTGVGYEQYF.